This paragraph reports one TCR beta chain. TCRdb's copy holds only in-frame clones and misses some; the assay was immunoSEQ multiplex PCR. The sample contains approximately 94,000 clones, approximately 95% of which appear only once. This specimen belongs to a study of technical replicates of blood from a few donors. This CDR3 spans 13 amino acids. The germline gives CDR1 MGHDK, CDR2 SYGVNS. Trimming took off 1 base at V and 2 bases at J, with 2 bases between the two ends. Sequencing input: T cells isolated from PBMCs. This chain joins TRBV25-1 and TRBJ2-2; no reliable D call. The sequence derives from a human donor in good health. The CDR3: CASSELNTGELFF. The CDR3 DNA reads as TGTGCCAGCAGTGAATTAAACACCGGGGAGCTGTTTTTT.